The rows below give T cell receptor beta chains drawn from one sample of a study of blood T cell repertoires in COVID-19. The data were produced by immunoSEQ multiplex PCR, yet TCRdb's version contains in-frame clones alone and is incomplete. The table has approximately 310,000 clones, about nine tenths seen once; the top ten hold 1%. The sample was peripheral blood. These TCRs come from a man aged 50-60 years with active or convalescent COVID-19. CDR3s include the opening cysteine and the closing phenylalanine or tryptophan. Fields, in order: D gene, clone size, J gene, V gene, CDR3 protein, CDR3 DNA. The D gene is left open where the match is weak. A clone size is listed for some rows: how often the clone was seen (once, few, many), or a class if it is expanded.

NA | NA | TRBJ1-2 | TRBV10-3 | CATETVEGYGYTF | TGTGCCACCGAGACAGTAGAAGGCTATGGCTACACCTTC
NA | once | TRBJ1-1 | TRBV6-4 | CASRYSGQANTEAFF | TGTGCCAGCAGATACTCGGGACAAGCGAACACTGAAGCTTTCTTT
TRBD1 | NA | TRBJ1-1 | TRBV11-2 | CASSWDRLVNTEAFF | TGTGCCAGCAGCTGGGACAGGCTAGTGAACACTGAAGCTTTCTTT
NA | once | TRBJ2-2 | TRBV28 | CASSLEQGTGELFF | TGTGCCAGCAGTCTCGAACAGGGTACCGGGGAGCTGTTTTTT
NA | NA | TRBJ1-2 | TRBV30 | CAWTQWGDPNYGYTF | TGTGCCTGGACCCAGTGGGGGGATCCTAACTATGGCTACACCTTC
TRBD1 | NA | TRBJ1-1 | TRBV10-3 | CAISQDRGITEAFF | TGTGCCATCAGCCAGGACAGGGGGATCACTGAAGCTTTCTTT
NA | once | TRBJ1-6 | TRBV2 | CASTGGSYNSPLHF | TGTGCCAGCACGGGGGGCTCCTATAATTCACCCCTCCACTTT
TRBD2 | NA | TRBJ2-2 | TRBV11-1 | CASSFGLAGGPGELFF | TGTGCCAGCAGCTTCGGACTAGCGGGTGGACCCGGGGAGCTGTTTTTT
NA | NA | TRBJ2-7 | TRBV15 | CATSRDYKGGHEQYF | TGTGCCACCAGCAGAGATTATAAGGGGGGGCACGAGCAGTACTTC
NA | NA | TRBJ2-7 | TRBV18 | CASSPRGGQQYF | TGTGCCAGCTCACCAAGAGGGGGACAGCAGTACTTC
NA | NA | TRBJ2-7 | TRBV28 | CASSFGGRSYEQYF | TGTGCCAGCAGTTTCGGGGGACGATCCTACGAGCAGTACTTC
NA | NA | TRBJ1-2 | TRBV7-9 | CASRTTGMGYGYTF | TGTGCCAGCAGAACCACAGGGATGGGCTATGGCTACACCTTC
NA | NA | TRBJ2-7 | TRBV28 | CASTEGVTGYEQYF | TGTGCCAGCACCGAGGGGGTGACGGGCTACGAGCAGTACTTC
TRBD1 | once | TRBJ2-2 | TRBV2 | CASSGTGRAGELFF | TGTGCCAGTTCCGGGACAGGGAGGGCCGGGGAGCTGTTTTTT
NA | NA | TRBJ2-3 | TRBV2 | CASNGGRGTTDTQYF | TGTGCCAGCAATGGGGGCCGAGGAACCACAGATACGCAGTATTTT
TRBD2 | once | TRBJ2-3 | TRBV7-9 | CASSDSGRGDTQYF | TGTGCCAGCAGTGATAGCGGGCGGGGAGATACGCAGTATTTT
TRBD1 | NA | TRBJ2-1 | TRBV4-3 | CASSQDHRGGWEFF | TGCGCCAGCAGCCAAGATCATCGAGGGGGCTGGGAGTTCTTC
TRBD1 | NA | TRBJ2-2 | TRBV5-8 | CASSFRQGNTGELFF | TGTGCCAGCAGCTTCCGACAGGGAAACACCGGGGAGCTGTTTTTT
NA | NA | TRBJ1-6 | TRBV27 | CASSFDRSSPLHF | TGTGCCAGCAGTTTTGACAGAAGTTCACCCCTCCACTTT
NA | NA | TRBJ1-1 | TRBV7-9 | CASSPERETEAFF | TGTGCCAGCAGCCCAGAAAGGGAGACTGAAGCTTTCTTT
TRBD2 | NA | TRBJ2-2 | TRBV28 | CASSLSGGSGELFF | TGTGCCAGCAGTCTGTCGGGGGGGTCCGGGGAGCTGTTTTTT
NA | NA | TRBJ2-7 | TRBV10-3 | CAISGSLGGPTYEQYF | TGTGCCATCAGCGGCAGTCTCGGGGGGCCCACCTACGAGCAGTACTTC
TRBD1 | NA | TRBJ1-1 | TRBV12-3/TRBV12-4 | CASSTTGGTEAFF | TGTGCCAGCAGTACTACAGGGGGCACTGAAGCTTTCTTT
NA | NA | TRBJ1-2 | TRBV30 | CAWSVLFSYGYTF | TGTGCCTGGAGTGTCCTCTTCTCGTATGGCTACACCTTC
NA | NA | TRBJ2-1 | TRBV5-6 | CASNQGLRSYNEQFF | TGTGCCAGCAACCAGGGGTTACGCTCCTACAATGAGCAGTTCTTC
NA | once | TRBJ1-5 | TRBV7-8 | CASSQLAGQPQHF | TGTGCCAGCAGCCAATTGGCGGGTCAGCCCCAGCATTTT
TRBD2 | NA | TRBJ2-7 | TRBV9 | CASSVGTSGSVGEQYF | TGTGCCAGCAGCGTAGGAACTAGCGGTTCGGTGGGTGAGCAGTACTTC
TRBD2 | NA | TRBJ2-1 | TRBV5-1 | CASSLGVRDYPIDEQFF | TGCGCCAGCAGCTTGGGGGTAAGGGACTATCCTATAGATGAGCAGTTCTTC
NA | NA | TRBJ2-3 | TRBV24-1 | CATSDEQDARWDTQYF | TGTGCCACCAGTGATGAACAAGACGCGAGGTGGGATACGCAGTATTTT
NA | few | TRBJ1-3 | TRBV12-3/TRBV12-4 | CASSVLGNTIYF | TGTGCCAGCAGCGTCCTCGGAAACACCATATATTTT
NA | NA | TRBJ2-5 | TRBV29-1 | CSVVSAGQETQYF | TGCAGCGTTGTATCGGCAGGGCAAGAGACCCAGTACTTC